This T cell receptor (beta chain) was sequenced during a study of CD8 T cells in Susac syndrome. The CDR3 consists of 15 residues. V lost 3 bases and J lost 0; bases outside the gene matches: 3. Germline V gives CDR1 LGHDT, CDR2 YNNKEL (reference sequence). With random hexamers, reverse transcription was performed on about 0.45 to 1 ug of RNA. TCR beta CDR3 was amplified by immunoSEQ multiplex PCR. This amplification extended across 54 Vbeta and 13 Jbeta segments. From the immunoSEQ multiplex PCR reads, TCRdb called clonotypes with MiXCR, one entry per CDR3 protein. The table shows a few hundred thousand distinct CDR3 sequences, with 95% occurring only once.

This sequence joins TRBV3-1 and TRBJ1-1, with 8 bases fitting TRBD1. The sequence derives from a human donor with multiple sclerosis. Source material: CD4+ T cells from PBMCs. DNA for the CDR3: TGTGCCAGCAGCCAGACAGGGGCGATGAACACTGAAGCTTTCTTT. Translation gives CASSQTGAMNTEAFF.